This is a list of T cell receptor beta chains from one sample in a study of T-cell reconstitution after alpha-beta-depleted transplantation in children. TCRdb re-analysed the PCR reads in MiXCR, keeping a single row per CDR3 protein. The sample has about 150,000 distinct CDR3 sequences; 11% are singletons. Sequencing was performed on PBMCs, taken before TCRalphabeta/CD19-depleted stem cell transplant. The receptors stem from a boy between 2 and 10 years old with acute myeloid leukemia, due to receive a stem cell transplant. The CDR3 runs from the conserved cysteine through the conserved F or W. D genes are given only for firm matches. The size of a clone is reported for some rows only, either as once, few or many, or as a class for expanded clones.

V gene,D gene,clone size,J gene,CDR3 DNA,CDR3 protein
TRBV2,-,-,TRBJ1-1,TGTGCCAGCAGTGACTGGACTGCTAGCAATCTACCGCCGAAAGCTTTCTTT,CASSDWTASNLPPKAFF
TRBV6-1,-,-,TRBJ2-3,TGTGCCAGCGCAGCCGGTACAACAGATACGCAGTATTTT,CASAAGTTDTQYF
TRBV5-1,TRBD2,many,TRBJ2-3,TGCGCCAGTTCGGGGGGGACTAGCACAGATACGCAGTATTTT,CASSGGTSTDTQYF
TRBV3-1,-,many,TRBJ1-6,TGTGCCAGCAGCCAGGGGGCTCAGAATTCACCCCTCCACTTT,CASSQGAQNSPLHF
TRBV6-2/TRBV6-3,-,few,TRBJ2-5,TGTGCCAGCAGTCAGGAGGGGTTATCTACAGAGACCCAGTACTTC,CASSQEGLSTETQYF
TRBV29-1,-,many,TRBJ2-2,TGCAGCGTTGTTTCCGGGGAGCTGTTTTTT,CSVVSGELFF
TRBV19,-,few,TRBJ2-2,TGTGCCACCAAGAGCCCTTTGACACGGCCTGACACCGGGGAGCTGTTTTTT,CATKSPLTRPDTGELFF
TRBV7-9,TRBD2,many,TRBJ2-7,TGTGCCAGCAGCCTTAGCGGGAGGTCCTACGAGCAGTACTTC,CASSLSGRSYEQYF
TRBV2,TRBD1,many,TRBJ2-5,TGTGCCAGCAGTGAAGAGACAGGGAACCAAGAGACCCAGTACTTC,CASSEETGNQETQYF
TRBV3-1,-,many,TRBJ2-1,TGTGCCAGCAGCCAAGATAGCCGCCTTACTGAGCAGTTCTTC,CASSQDSRLTEQFF
TRBV4-1,-,many,TRBJ1-1,TGCGCCAGCAGCCAAGGGCGGGGGCTTATGAACACTGAAGCTTTCTTT,CASSQGRGLMNTEAFF
TRBV10-3,-,many,TRBJ1-6,TGTGCCATCAGCGGGGATCAGAATTCACCCCTCCACTTT,CAISGDQNSPLHF
TRBV4-1,-,many,TRBJ1-5,TGCGCCAGCAGCCAAGCGAGTAGCAATCAGCCCCAGCATTTT,CASSQASSNQPQHF
TRBV11-1,TRBD1,many,TRBJ2-2,TGTGCCAGCAGCTCCGACAGGGGAACCGGGGAGCTGTTTTTT,CASSSDRGTGELFF
TRBV28,TRBD1,many,TRBJ2-7,TGTGCCAGCAGCCCATATGACTCACGGGACAGGGTGATTGAGAACGAGCAGTACTTC,CASSPYDSRDRVIENEQYF
TRBV20-1,-,many,TRBJ1-4,TGCAGTGCTAGAGGCAGTCCGGGGGCAACTAATGAAAAACTGTTTTTT,CSARGSPGATNEKLFF
TRBV11-2,TRBD2,many,TRBJ2-3,TGTGCCAGCAGCTTAGGAGGGCTAGCGGGGGGACTTAGCACAGATACGCAGTATTTT,CASSLGGLAGGLSTDTQYF
TRBV7-2,-,many,TRBJ2-1,TGTGCCAGCAGCTTAGCGGGGGTCGTCTACAATGAGCAGTTCTTC,CASSLAGVVYNEQFF
TRBV10-3,-,many,TRBJ1-2,TGTGCCATCAGTGACCAACAGGGAAAGTACGGCTACACCTTC,CAISDQQGKYGYTF
TRBV7-9,TRBD2,many,TRBJ2-1,TGTGCCAGCAGCACAAGCGGGAGATCCGTCGATGAGCAGTTCTTC,CASSTSGRSVDEQFF
TRBV28,TRBD2,many,TRBJ2-7,TGTGCCAGCCAGGCGCGGGGGGCGTCCTACGAGCAGTACTTC,CASQARGASYEQYF
TRBV28,TRBD1,many,TRBJ2-7,TGTGCCAGCAGCCCCGACAGGGAGTCCTACGAGCAGTACTTC,CASSPDRESYEQYF
TRBV15,-,once,TRBJ2-1,TGTGCCACCAGCAGAGCAAGAGCGGAAGGCATTGAGCAGTTCTTC,CATSRARAEGIEQFF
TRBV10-3,TRBD1,many,TRBJ1-1,TGTGCCATCAGACTAACAGGGGACACTGAAGCTTTCTTT,CAIRLTGDTEAFF
TRBV6-1,-,many,TRBJ2-2,TGTGCCAGCAGTGAATACCCCCCCGGCACCGGGGAGCTGTTTTTT,CASSEYPPGTGELFF
TRBV5-6,-,many,TRBJ1-1,TGTGCCAGCACGTTGACAGAGTCTTACACTGAAGCTTTCTTT,CASTLTESYTEAFF
TRBV5-4,TRBD1,many,TRBJ1-2,TGTGCCAGCAGCAAGGGACAGGGGGCAGCCAACTTCTATGGCTACACCTTC,CASSKGQGAANFYGYTF
TRBV12-3/TRBV12-4,-,many,TRBJ2-3,TGTGCCAGCAGGCCCGGGACGTTGGGTTTCGATACGCAGTATTTT,CASRPGTLGFDTQYF
TRBV20-1,-,many,TRBJ2-1,TGCAGTGCTTCCTACGACGCGGATGAGCAGTTCTTC,CSASYDADEQFF
TRBV7-2,-,many,TRBJ1-1,TGTGCCAGCAGCTTAACGAGGGTTACTGAAGCTTTCTTT,CASSLTRVTEAFF
TRBV5-5,TRBD1,many,TRBJ2-7,TGTGCCAGCAGCCTCCGACAGGGTAACGAGCAGTACTTC,CASSLRQGNEQYF
TRBV20-1,-,many,TRBJ1-2,TGCAGTGCTAGAGATCTGGCAGCGACTAACTATGGCTACACCTTC,CSARDLAATNYGYTF
TRBV12-3/TRBV12-4,-,many,TRBJ1-2,TGTGCCAGCAGTTTTGGCCCTTTGGATGGCTACACCTTC,CASSFGPLDGYTF
TRBV12-3/TRBV12-4,-,many,TRBJ2-1,TGTGCCAGCAGTTTACTAGTGTATGCTGATGAGCAGTTCTTC,CASSLLVYADEQFF
TRBV5-6,-,-,TRBJ2-5,TGTGCCACCAGCCCCCTTCGGCCCTTTCAGGAGACCCAGTACTTC,CATSPLRPFQETQYF
TRBV6-5,-,many,TRBJ2-6,TGTGCCAGCAGTTACGGTCAGGGTAGCTCTGGGGCCAACGTCCTGACTTTC,CASSYGQGSSGANVLTF
TRBV29-1,-,many,TRBJ1-2,TGCAGCGGAACCAGTGACGGAAACTATGGCTACACCTTC,CSGTSDGNYGYTF
TRBV12-3/TRBV12-4,-,many,TRBJ2-2,TGTGCCAGCAGTCTTGGGACGTACACCGGGGAGCTGTTTTTT,CASSLGTYTGELFF
TRBV18,-,-,TRBJ1-3,TGTGCCAGCTCACCAACTGACCTATACTCTGGAAACACCATATATTTT,CASSPTDLYSGNTIYF
TRBV7-3,-,many,TRBJ1-1,TGTGCCAGCAGCTTAGGCAGGGTGACGAACACTGAAGCTTTCTTT,CASSLGRVTNTEAFF
TRBV7-9,-,once,TRBJ1-1,TGTGCCAGCAGCCTCTACACTGAAGCTTTCTTT,CASSLYTEAFF
TRBV28,-,many,TRBJ2-1,TGTGCCAGCAGTTTATTGCAGGTAGGCTCCTACAATGAGCAGTTCTTC,CASSLLQVGSYNEQFF
TRBV5-4,TRBD2,-,TRBJ2-1,TGTGCCAGCAGCTTTGAAACTAGCGGGAGAATCTACAATGAGCAGTTCTTC,CASSFETSGRIYNEQFF
TRBV11-2,-,many,TRBJ2-5,TGTGCCAGCAGCACATGGCTCGAGGGGAAAGAGACCCAGTACTTC,CASSTWLEGKETQYF
TRBV25-1,-,many,TRBJ2-7,TGTGCCAGCGGGACCTACGAGCAGTACTTC,CASGTYEQYF
TRBV2,-,-,TRBJ1-5,TGTGCCTTCTGTTTAGCGCAGGGTCTATGGATGAGCAATCAGCCCCAGCATTTT,CAFCLAQGLWMSNQPQHF
TRBV7-8,TRBD1,many,TRBJ2-3,TGTGCCAGCAGCCCACCCCGCCGGGACAGGAGCACAGATACGCAGTATTTT,CASSPPRRDRSTDTQYF
TRBV3-1,-,few,TRBJ1-1,TGTGCCAGCAGCCGACTGGGGGGTGAAGCTTTCTTT,CASSRLGGEAFF
TRBV12-3/TRBV12-4,-,many,TRBJ2-1,TGTGCCAGCAGCCAGGACCAGAGGGAAGAGGGTATCTTC,CASSQDQREEGIF
TRBV12-3/TRBV12-4,TRBD2,many,TRBJ2-1,TGTGCCAGCAGGTTCCAGGCTAGCGGGGGGGCGTATGAGCAGTTCTTC,CASRFQASGGAYEQFF
TRBV3-1,TRBD2,many,TRBJ2-1,TGTGCCAGCAGCCAAAGCGCTAGCGGGAGTTCCTACAATGAGCAGTTCTTC,CASSQSASGSSYNEQFF
TRBV20-1,TRBD1,many,TRBJ2-1,TGCAGTGCTCTCTATACGCCGGGACAGGGGCCTTACAATGAGCAGTTCTTC,CSALYTPGQGPYNEQFF
TRBV20-1,-,medium-sized,TRBJ1-5,TGCAGTGGCCTTGGACATAGCAATCAGCCCCAGCATTTT,CSGLGHSNQPQHF
TRBV20-1,TRBD2,-,TRBJ2-1,TGCTGTGCTACTCCGACTAGCGGGGCGACTCTTTACAATGAGCAGTTCTTC,CCATPTSGATLYNEQFF
TRBV15,TRBD1,many,TRBJ2-1,TGTGCCACCAGCAGAGGGGGACAGGGGAAGAACAATGAGCAGTTCTTC,CATSRGGQGKNNEQFF